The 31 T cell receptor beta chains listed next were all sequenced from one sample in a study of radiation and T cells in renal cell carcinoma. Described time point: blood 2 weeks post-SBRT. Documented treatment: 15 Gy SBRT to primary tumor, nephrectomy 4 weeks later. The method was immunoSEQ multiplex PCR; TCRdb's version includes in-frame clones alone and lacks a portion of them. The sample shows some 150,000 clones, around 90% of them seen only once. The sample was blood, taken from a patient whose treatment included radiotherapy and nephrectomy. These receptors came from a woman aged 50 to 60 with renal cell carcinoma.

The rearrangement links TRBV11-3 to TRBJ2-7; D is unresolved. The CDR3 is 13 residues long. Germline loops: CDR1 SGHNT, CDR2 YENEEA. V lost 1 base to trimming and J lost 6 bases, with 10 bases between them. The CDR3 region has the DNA TGTGCCAGCAGCTTAGGTTCCGCTCTCGAGCAGTACTTC. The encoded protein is CASSLGSALEQYF.

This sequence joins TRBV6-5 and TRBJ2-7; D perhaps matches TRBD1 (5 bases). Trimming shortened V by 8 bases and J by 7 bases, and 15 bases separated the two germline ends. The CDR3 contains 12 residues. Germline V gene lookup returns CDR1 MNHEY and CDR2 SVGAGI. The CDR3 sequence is CASQAGLEEQYF. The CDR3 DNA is TGTGCCAGCCAAGCAGGGCTGGAGGAGCAGTACTTC.

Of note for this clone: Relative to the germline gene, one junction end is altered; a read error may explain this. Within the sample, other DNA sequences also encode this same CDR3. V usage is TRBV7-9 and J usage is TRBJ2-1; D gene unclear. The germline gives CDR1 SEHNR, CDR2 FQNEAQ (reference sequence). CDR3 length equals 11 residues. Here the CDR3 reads CASISGREQFF. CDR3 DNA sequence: TGCGCCAGCATCTCCGGTCGTGAGCAGTTCTTC. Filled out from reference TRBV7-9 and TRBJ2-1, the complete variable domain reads DTGVSQNPRHKITKRGQNVTFRCDPISEHNRLYWYRQTLGQGPEFLTYFQNEAQLEKSRLLSDRFSAERPKGSFSTLEIQRTEQGDSAMYLCASISGREQFFGPGTRLTVL.

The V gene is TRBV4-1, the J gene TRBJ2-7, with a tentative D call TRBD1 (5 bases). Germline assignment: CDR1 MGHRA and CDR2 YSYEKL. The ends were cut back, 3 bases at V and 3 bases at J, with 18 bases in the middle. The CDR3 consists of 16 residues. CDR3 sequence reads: CASSHPRGELSYEQYF. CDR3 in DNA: TGCGCCAGCAGCCACCCTAGGGGCGAGCTAAGCTACGAGCAGTACTTC.

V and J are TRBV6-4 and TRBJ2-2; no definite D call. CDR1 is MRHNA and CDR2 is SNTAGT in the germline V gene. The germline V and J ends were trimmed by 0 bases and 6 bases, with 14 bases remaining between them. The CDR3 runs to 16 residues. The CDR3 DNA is TGTGCCAGCAGTGACTCCTCAGCATTGGGTGCCGGGGAGCTGTTTTTT. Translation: CASSDSSALGAGELFF.

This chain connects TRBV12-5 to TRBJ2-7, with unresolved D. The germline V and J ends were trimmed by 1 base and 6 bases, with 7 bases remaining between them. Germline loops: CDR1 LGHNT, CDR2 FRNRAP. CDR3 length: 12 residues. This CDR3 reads CASGLDQFEQYF. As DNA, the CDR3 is TGTGCTAGTGGTTTGGATCAGTTCGAGCAGTACTTC.

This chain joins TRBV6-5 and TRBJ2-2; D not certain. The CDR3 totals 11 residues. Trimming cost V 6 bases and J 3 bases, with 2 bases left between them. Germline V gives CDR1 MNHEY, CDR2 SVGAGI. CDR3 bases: TGTGCCAGCAGAGACACCGGGGAGCTGTTTTTT. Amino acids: CASRDTGELFF.

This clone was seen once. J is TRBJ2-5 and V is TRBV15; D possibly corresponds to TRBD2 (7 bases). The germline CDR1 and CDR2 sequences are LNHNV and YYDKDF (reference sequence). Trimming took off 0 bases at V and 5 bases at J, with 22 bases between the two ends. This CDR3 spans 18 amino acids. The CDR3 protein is CATSREGLAGATGETQYF. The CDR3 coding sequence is TGTGCCACCAGCAGAGAAGGTTTGGCGGGGGCAACGGGGGAGACCCAGTACTTC.

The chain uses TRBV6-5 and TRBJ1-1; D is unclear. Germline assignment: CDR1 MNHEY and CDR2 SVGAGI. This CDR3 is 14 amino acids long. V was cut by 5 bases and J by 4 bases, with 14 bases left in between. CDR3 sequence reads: CASSRGSFATEAFF. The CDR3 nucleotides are TGTGCCAGCAGTCGAGGATCCTTTGCCACTGAAGCTTTCTTT.

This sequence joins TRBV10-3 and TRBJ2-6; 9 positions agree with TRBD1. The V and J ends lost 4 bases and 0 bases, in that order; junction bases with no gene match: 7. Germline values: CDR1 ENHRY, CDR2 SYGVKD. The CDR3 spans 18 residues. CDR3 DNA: TGTGCCATCAGTGGGGCCGGGACAGGGAACTCTGGGGCCAACGTCCTGACTTTC. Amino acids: CAISGAGTGNSGANVLTF.

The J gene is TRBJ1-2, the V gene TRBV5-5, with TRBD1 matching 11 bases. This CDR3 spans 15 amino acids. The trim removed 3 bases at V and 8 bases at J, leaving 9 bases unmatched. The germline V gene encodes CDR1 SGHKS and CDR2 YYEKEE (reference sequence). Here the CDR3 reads CASSSVGQGARGYTF. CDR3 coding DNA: TGTGCCAGCAGCTCCGTAGGACAGGGGGCGCGGGGCTACACCTTC.

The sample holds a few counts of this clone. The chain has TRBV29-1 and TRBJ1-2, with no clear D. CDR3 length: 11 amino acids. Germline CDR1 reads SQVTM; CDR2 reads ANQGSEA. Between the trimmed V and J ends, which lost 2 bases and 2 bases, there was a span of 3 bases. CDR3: CSVERNYGYTF. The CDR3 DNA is TGCAGCGTTGAACGGAACTATGGCTACACCTTC.

The DNA for the CDR3 is TGTGCCAGCAGCTTCTTTAGGGGACTCGGCACCGGGGAGCTGTTTTTT. Translating gives CASSFFRGLGTGELFF. The rearrangement uses TRBV13 and TRBJ2-2, with D perhaps matching TRBD2 (6 bases). The CDR3 has 16 amino acids. V lost 3 bases and J lost 4, with 15 bases in between. Germline assignment: CDR1 PRHDT and CDR2 FYEKMQ (reference sequence).

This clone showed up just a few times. As DNA, the CDR3 is TGTGCCAGTAGAGAGACTAGCGGGGGGCGCGCAGATACGCAGTATTTT. This encodes CASRETSGGRADTQYF. This chain connects TRBV19 to TRBJ2-3, with TRBD2 identical over 13 bases. Germline V CDR1 and CDR2: LNHDA, SQIVND (reference sequence). The CDR3 is 16 amino acids. V shed 6 bases, J shed 4 bases, and the junction held 7 bases outside the gene matches.

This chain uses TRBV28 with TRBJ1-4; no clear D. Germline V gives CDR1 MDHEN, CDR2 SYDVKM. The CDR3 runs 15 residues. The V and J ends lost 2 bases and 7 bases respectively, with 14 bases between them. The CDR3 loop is CASSLVSAITEKLFF. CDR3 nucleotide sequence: TGTGCCAGCAGTTTAGTGTCAGCTATTACTGAAAAACTGTTTTTT.

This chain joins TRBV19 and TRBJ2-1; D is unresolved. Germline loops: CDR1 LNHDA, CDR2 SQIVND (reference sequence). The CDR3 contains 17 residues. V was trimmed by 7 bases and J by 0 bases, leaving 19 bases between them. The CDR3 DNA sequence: TGTGCCAGTACCCCGGAAGGGCAATTGAGCTCCTACAATGAGCAGTTCTTC. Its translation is CASTPEGQLSSYNEQFF. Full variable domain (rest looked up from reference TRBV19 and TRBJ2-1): DGGITQSPKYLFRKEGQNVTLSCEQNLNHDAMYWYRQDPGQGLRLIYYSQIVNDFQKGDIAEGYSVSREKKESFPLTVTSAQKNPTAFYLCASTPEGQLSSYNEQFFGPGTRLTVL.

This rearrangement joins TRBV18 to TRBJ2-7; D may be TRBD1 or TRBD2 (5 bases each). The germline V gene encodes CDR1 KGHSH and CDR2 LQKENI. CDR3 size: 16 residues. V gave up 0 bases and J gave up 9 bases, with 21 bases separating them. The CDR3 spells CASSPPLRMGVIWQYF. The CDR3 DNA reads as TGTGCCAGCTCACCACCGTTACGAATGGGGGTGATATGGCAGTACTTC.

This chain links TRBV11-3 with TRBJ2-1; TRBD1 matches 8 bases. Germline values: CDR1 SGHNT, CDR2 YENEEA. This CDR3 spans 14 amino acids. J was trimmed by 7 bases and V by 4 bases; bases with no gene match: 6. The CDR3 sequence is CASSSRTGQNEQFF. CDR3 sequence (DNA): TGTGCCAGCAGCTCTCGGACAGGGCAGAATGAGCAGTTCTTC.

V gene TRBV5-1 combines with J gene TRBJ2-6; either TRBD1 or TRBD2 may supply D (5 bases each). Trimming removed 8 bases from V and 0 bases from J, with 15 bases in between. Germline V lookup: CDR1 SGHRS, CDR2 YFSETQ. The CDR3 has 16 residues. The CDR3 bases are TGCGCCAGTCTCCGGGACCTCTACTCTGGGGCCAACGTCCTGACTTTC. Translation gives CASLRDLYSGANVLTF.

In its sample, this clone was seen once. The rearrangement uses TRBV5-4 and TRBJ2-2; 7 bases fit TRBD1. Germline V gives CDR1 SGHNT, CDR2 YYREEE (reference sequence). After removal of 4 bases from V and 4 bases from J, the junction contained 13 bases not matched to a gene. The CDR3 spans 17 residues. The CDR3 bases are TGTGCCAGCAGCGGGGACCCCGGGACAGTCATCACCGGGGAGCTGTTTTTT. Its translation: CASSGDPGTVITGELFF.

For the CDR3, the DNA is TGTGCCAGCAGTTCGAAGGTGGGGGTTGGCGCGAACACTGAAGCTTTCTTT. As protein: CASSSKVGVGANTEAFF. The chain uses TRBV7-9 and TRBJ1-1, with D maybe TRBD1 (5 bases). The CDR3 length is 17 residues. CDR1 is SEHNR, CDR2 FQNEAQ, per germline (reference sequence). The V end lost 6 bases, the J end lost 1 base, and 21 bases lay between the germline ends.

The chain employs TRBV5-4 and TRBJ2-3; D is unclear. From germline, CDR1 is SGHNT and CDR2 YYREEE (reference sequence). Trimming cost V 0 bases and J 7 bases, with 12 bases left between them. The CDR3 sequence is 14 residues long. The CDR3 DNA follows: TGTGCCAGCAGCTTGGCCACTACACCCTATACGCAGTATTTT. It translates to CASSLATTPYTQYF.

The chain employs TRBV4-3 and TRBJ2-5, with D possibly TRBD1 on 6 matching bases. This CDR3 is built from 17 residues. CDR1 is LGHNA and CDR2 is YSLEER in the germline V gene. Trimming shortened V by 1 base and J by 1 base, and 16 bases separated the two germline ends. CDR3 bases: TGCGCCAGCAGCCAAGGCCCTCTCGGGACACCCCAAGAGACCCAGTACTTC. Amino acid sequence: CASSQGPLGTPQETQYF.

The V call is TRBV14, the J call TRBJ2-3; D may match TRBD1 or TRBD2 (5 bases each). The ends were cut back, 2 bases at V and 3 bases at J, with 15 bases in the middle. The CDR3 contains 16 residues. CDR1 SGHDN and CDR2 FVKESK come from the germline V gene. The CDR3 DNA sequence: TGTGCCAGCAGCCAATACCGGGGCGCTATGACAGATACGCAGTATTTT. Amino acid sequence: CASSQYRGAMTDTQYF.

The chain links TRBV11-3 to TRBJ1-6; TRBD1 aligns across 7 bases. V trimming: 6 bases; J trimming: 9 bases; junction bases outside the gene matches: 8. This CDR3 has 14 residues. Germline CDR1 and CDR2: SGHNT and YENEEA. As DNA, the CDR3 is TGTGCCAGCAGTCACAGGGGAAGCGGTTCACCCCTCCACTTT. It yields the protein CASSHRGSGSPLHF.

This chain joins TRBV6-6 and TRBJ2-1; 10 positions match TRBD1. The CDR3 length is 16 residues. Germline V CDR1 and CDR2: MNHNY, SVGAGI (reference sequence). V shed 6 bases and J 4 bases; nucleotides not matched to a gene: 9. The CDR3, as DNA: TGTGCCAGCAGCCCCTCAGGGGGACAGGGGTACAATGAGCAGTTCTTC. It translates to CASSPSGGQGYNEQFF.

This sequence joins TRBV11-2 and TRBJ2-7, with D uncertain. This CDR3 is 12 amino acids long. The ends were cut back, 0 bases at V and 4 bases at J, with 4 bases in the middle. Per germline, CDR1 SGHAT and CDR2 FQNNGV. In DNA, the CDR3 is TGTGCCAGCAGCTTAGATCGATACGAGCAGTACTTC. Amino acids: CASSLDRYEQYF.

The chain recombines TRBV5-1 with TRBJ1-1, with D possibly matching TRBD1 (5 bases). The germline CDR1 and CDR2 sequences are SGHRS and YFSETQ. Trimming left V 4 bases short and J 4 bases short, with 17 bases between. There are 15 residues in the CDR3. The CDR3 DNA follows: TGCGCCAGCAGCCTTCTGGACACCGAGGGCACTGAAGCTTTCTTT. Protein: CASSLLDTEGTEAFF.

DNA for the CDR3: TGTGCCAGCAGTTACGGACAGGGAGGTTATAATTCACCCCTCCACTTT. Encoded protein: CASSYGQGGYNSPLHF. This chain joins TRBV6-5 and TRBJ1-6; 8 bases are shared with TRBD1. The CDR3 is 16 amino acids. In germline, CDR1 is MNHEY, CDR2 SVGAGI. V dropped 2 bases and J dropped 4; count of bases not matched to a gene: 4.

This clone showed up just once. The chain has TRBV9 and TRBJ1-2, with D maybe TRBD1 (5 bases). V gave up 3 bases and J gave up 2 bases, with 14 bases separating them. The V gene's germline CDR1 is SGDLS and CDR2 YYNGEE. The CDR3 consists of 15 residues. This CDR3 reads CASSASRVPNYGYTF. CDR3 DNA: TGTGCCAGCAGCGCCTCCAGGGTCCCGAACTATGGCTACACCTTC.

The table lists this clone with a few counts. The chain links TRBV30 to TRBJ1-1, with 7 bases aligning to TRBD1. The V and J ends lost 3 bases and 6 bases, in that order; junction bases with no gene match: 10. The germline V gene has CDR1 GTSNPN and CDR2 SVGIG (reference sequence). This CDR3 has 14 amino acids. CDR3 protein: CAWREQGRRAEAFF. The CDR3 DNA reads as TGTGCCTGGAGAGAACAGGGGCGTAGGGCTGAAGCTTTCTTT.